The entry that follows covers one TCR beta chain sequence. Its antigen is currently unknown. This sample was taken from a study of Ad26.COV2.S vaccination and SARS-CoV-2 variants. In the study overall: Recipients of Ad26.COV2.S got it intramuscularly, once or twice 56 days apart. Study-level results: Vaccinees reportedly had broad spike-specific CD8+ and CD4+ T cell responses.

Treatment described: roughly 19 received Ad26.COV2.S at low or high dose, single or two shots; about 5 received placebo; per-sample allocation not given. The samples were gathered on day 63 after the first injection of vaccine or placebo. Germline V lookup: CDR1 SNHLY, CDR2 FYNNEI. There are 14 residues in the CDR3. Deletions cut 6 bases from V and 6 bases from J, with 17 bases between. TCRdb keeps only in-frame clones here, not all; method: immunoSEQ multiplex PCR. Counted here are under 300,000 clones, around 88% occurring once; the ten biggest clones make up nearly 3%. This TCR came from a person aged 18-65 years who received the Ad26.COV2.S COVID-19 vaccine or a placebo. The chain is built from TRBV2 and TRBJ1-1; no firm D call. Sample: peripheral blood, taken in a trial of Ad26.COV2.S vaccine versus placebo. The CDR3 DNA follows: TGTGCCAGCAGGGCCATGTCGAAGGGTGCTGAAGCTTTCTTT. It yields the protein CASRAMSKGAEAFF. Together with reference TRBV2 and TRBJ1-1, the CDR3 gives the full variable domain: EPEVTQTPSHQVTQMGQEVILRCVPISNHLYFYWYRQILGQKVEFLVSFYNNEISEKSEIFDDQFSVERPDGSNFTLKIRSTKLEDSAMYFCASRAMSKGAEAFFGQGTRLTVV.